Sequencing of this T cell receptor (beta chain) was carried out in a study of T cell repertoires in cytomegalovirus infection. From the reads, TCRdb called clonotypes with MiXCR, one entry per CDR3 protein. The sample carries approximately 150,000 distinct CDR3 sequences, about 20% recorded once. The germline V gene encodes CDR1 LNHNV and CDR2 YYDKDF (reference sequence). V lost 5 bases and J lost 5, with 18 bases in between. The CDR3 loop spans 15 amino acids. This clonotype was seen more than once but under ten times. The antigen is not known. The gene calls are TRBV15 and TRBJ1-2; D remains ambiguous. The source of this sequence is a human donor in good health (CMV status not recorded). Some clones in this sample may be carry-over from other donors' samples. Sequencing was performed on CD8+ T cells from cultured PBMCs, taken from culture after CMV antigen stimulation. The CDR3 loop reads CATSASAATAYGYTF. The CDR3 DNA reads TGTGCCACCAGCGCCTCGGCAGCTACCGCATATGGCTACACCTTC.